This T cell receptor (beta chain) emerged from a study of control samples from healthy donors and cancer patients. V was clipped by 3 bases and J by 5 bases, with 19 bases between them. This CDR3 is built from 16 residues. CDR1 MNHEY and CDR2 SVGEGT come from the germline V gene. Clones were read by immunoSEQ multiplex PCR, and TCRdb kept only the in-frame ones, dropping some. The table shows tens of thousands of clones, with about nine tenths occurring only once. Input material: PBMCs. The rearrangement joins TRBV6-2 or TRBV6-3 to TRBJ2-5; the D gene is possibly TRBD1 (7 bases). The clonotype was recovered from a woman aged 45-65 years with colorectal cancer. CDR3 protein: CASSYGQGGTWETQYF. The CDR3 DNA reads as TGTGCCAGCAGTTATGGCCAGGGGGGCACTTGGGAGACCCAGTACTTC.